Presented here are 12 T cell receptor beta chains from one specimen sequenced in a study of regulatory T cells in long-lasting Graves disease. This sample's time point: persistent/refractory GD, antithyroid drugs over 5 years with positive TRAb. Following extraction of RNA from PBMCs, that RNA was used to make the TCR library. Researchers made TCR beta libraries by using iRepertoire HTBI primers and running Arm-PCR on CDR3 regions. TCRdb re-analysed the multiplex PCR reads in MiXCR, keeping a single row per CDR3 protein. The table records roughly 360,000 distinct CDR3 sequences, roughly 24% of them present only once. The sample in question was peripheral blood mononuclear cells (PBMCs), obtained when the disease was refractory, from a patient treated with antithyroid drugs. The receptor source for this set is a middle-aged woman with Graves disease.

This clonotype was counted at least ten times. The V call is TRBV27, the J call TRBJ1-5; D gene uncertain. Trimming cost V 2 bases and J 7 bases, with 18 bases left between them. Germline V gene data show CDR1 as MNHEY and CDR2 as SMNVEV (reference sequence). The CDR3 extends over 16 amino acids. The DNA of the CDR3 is TGTGCCAGCAGTTTAAAGGGCAGTTTTAACGGCCAGCCCCAGCATTTT. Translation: CASSLKGSFNGQPQHF.

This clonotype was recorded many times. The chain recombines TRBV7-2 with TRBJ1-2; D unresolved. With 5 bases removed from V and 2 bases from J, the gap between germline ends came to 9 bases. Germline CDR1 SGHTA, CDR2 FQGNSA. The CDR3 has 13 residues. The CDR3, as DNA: TGTGCCAGCAGCCAACAGCTAAACTATGGCTACACCTTC. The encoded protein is CASSQQLNYGYTF.

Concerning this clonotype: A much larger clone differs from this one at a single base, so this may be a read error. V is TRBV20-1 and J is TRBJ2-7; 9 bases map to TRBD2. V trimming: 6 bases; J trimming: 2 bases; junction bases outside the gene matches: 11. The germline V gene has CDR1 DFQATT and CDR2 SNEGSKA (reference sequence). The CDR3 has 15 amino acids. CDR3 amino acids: CSATAGGFQAYEQYV. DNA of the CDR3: TGCAGTGCAACCGCGGGGGGGTTCCAGGCCTACGAGCAGTACGTC.

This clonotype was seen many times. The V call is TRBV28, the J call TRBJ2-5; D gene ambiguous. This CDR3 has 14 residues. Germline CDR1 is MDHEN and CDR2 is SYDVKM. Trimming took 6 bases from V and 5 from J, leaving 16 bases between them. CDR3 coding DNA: TGTGCCAGCAGCCTCCGGGCCCCATTGGAGACCCAGTACTTC. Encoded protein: CASSLRAPLETQYF.

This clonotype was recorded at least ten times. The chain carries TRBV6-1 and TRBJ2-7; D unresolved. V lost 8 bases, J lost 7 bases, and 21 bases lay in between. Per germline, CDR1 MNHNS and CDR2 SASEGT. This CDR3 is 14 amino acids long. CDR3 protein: CASGSSLGFPEQYF. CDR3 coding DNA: TGTGCCAGCGGATCTAGTCTAGGTTTCCCGGAGCAGTACTTC.

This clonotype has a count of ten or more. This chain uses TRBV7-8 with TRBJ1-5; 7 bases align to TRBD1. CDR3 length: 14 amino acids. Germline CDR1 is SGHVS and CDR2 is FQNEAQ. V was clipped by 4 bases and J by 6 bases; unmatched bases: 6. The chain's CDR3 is CASSSRQGAQPQHF. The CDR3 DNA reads TGTGCCAGCAGCTCCAGACAGGGTGCTCAGCCCCAGCATTTT.

CDR3 in amino acids: CASRAGLTTLTDTQYF. For the CDR3, the DNA is TGTGCCAGCAGAGCCGGACTGACCACTCTAACAGATACGCAGTATTTT. This chain connects TRBV2 to TRBJ2-3, with D perhaps TRBD2 (5 bases). CDR3 size: 16 residues. Trimming removed 6 bases at V and 3 bases at J, with 19 bases between. The germline V gene encodes CDR1 SNHLY and CDR2 FYNNEI.

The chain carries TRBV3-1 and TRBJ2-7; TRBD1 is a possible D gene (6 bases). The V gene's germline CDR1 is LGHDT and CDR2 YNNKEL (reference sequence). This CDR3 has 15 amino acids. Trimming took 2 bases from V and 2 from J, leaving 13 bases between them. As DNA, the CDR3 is TGTGCCAGCAGCCAACCGGGACACAACACCTACGAGCAGTACTTC. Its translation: CASSQPGHNTYEQYF.

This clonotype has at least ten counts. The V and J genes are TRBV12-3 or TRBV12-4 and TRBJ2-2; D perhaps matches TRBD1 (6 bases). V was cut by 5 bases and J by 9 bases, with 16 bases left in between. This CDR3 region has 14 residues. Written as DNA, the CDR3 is TGTGCCAGCAGTGAAATTTCAGGGGTGCGGGAGCTGTTTTTT. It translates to CASSEISGVRELFF.

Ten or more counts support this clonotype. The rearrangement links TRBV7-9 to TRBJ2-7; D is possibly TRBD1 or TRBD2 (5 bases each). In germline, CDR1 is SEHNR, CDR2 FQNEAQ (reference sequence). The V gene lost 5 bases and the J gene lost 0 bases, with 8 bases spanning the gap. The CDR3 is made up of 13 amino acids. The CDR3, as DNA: TGTGCCAGCAGCCGGGACCACTCCTACGAGCAGTACTTC. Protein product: CASSRDHSYEQYF.

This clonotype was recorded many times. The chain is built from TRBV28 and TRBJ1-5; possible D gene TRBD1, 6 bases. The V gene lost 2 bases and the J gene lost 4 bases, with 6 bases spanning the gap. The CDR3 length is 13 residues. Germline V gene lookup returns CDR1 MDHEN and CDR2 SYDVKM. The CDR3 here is CASSLTGNQPQHF. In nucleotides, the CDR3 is TGTGCCAGCAGTTTAACAGGGAATCAGCCCCAGCATTTT. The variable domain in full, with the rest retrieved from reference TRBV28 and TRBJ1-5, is DVKVTQSSRYLVKRTGEKVFLECVQDMDHENMFWYRQDPGLGLRLIYFSYDVKMKEKGDIPEGYSVSREKKERFSLILESASTNQTSMYLCASSLTGNQPQHFGDGTRLSIL.

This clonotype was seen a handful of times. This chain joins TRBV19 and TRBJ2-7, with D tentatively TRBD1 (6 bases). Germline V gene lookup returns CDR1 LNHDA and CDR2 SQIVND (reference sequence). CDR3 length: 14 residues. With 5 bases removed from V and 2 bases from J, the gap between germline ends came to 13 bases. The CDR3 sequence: CASSPPTGAYEQYF. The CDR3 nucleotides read TGTGCCAGTAGTCCCCCGACAGGTGCCTACGAGCAGTACTTC.